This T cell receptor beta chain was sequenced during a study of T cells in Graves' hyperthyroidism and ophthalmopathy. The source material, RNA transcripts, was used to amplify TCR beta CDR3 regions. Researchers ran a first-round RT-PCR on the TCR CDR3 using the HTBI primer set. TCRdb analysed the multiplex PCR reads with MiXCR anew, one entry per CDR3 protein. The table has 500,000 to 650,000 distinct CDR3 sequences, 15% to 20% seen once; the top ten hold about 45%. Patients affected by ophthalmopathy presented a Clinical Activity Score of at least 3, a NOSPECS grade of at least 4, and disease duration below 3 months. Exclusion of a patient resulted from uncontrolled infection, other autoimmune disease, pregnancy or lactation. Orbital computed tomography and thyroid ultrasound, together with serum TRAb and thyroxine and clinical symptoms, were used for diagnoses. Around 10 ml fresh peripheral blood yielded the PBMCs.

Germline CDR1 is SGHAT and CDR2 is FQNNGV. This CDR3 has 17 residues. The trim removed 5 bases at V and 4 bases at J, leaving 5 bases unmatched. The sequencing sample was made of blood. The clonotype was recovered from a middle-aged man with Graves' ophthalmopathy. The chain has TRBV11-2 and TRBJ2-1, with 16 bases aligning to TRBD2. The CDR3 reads CASSPGTSGGVYNEQFF. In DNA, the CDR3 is TGTGCCAGCAGCCCCGGGACTAGCGGGGGGGTTTACAATGAGCAGTTCTTC.